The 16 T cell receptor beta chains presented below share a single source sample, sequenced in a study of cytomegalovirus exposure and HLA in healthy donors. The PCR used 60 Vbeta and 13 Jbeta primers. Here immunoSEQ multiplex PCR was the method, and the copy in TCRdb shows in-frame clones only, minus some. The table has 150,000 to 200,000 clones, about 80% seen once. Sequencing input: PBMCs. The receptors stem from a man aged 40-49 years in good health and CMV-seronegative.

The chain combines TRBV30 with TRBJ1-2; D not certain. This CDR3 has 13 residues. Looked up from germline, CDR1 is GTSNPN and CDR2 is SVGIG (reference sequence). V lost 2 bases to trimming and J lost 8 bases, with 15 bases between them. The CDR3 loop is CAWSYQRQTGYTF. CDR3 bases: TGTGCCTGGAGTTATCAGAGGCAGACGGGCTACACCTTC.

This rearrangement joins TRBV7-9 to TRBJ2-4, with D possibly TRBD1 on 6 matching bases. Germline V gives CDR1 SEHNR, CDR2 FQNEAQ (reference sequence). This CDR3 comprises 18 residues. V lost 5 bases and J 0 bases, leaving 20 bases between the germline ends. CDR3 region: CASSPSRQVELAKNIQYF. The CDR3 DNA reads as TGTGCCAGCAGCCCGAGTCGACAGGTAGAGTTAGCCAAAAACATTCAGTACTTC.

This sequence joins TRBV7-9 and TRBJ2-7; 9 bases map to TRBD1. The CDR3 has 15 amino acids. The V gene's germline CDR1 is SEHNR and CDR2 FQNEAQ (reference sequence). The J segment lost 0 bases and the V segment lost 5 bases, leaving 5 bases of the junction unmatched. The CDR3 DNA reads TGTGCCAGCAGCGGGGGGGACAGGGACTCCTACGAGCAGTACTTC. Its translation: CASSGGDRDSYEQYF. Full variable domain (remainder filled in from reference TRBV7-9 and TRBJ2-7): DTGVSQNPRHKITKRGQNVTFRCDPISEHNRLYWYRQTLGQGPEFLTYFQNEAQLEKSRLLSDRFSAERPKGSFSTLEIQRTEQGDSAMYLCASSGGDRDSYEQYFGPGTRLTVT.

The CDR3 bases are TGTGCCAGCGAGGGAGTGAGCAATCAGCCCCAGCATTTT. Protein product: CASEGVSNQPQHF. The gene calls are TRBV6-6 and TRBJ1-5; unclear D gene. This CDR3 comprises 13 residues. CDR1 and CDR2 (germline): MNHNY, SVGAGI (reference sequence). V was clipped by 8 bases and J by 1 base, with 9 bases between them.

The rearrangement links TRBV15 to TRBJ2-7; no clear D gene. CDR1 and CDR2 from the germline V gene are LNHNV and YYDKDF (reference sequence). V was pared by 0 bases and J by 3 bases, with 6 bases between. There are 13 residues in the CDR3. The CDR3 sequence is CATSRDRVYEQYF. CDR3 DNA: TGTGCCACCAGCAGAGATCGCGTCTACGAGCAGTACTTC.

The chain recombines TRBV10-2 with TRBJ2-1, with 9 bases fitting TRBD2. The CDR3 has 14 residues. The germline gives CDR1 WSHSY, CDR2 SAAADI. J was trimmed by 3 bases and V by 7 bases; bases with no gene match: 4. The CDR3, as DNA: TGCGCCAGCACCAGGACTAGCGACTACAATGAGCAGTTCTTC. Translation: CASTRTSDYNEQFF.

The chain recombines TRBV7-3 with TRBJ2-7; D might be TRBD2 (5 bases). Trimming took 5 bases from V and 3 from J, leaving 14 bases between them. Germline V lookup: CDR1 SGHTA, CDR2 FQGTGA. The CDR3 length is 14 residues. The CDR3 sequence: CASSQRAEGYEQYF. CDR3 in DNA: TGTGCCAGCAGCCAGAGGGCCGAGGGCTACGAGCAGTACTTC. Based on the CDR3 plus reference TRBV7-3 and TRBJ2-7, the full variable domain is GAGVSQTPSNKVTEKGKYVELRCDPISGHTALYWYRQSLGQGPEFLIYFQGTGAADDSGLPNDRFFAVRPEGSVSTLKIQRTERGDSAVYLCASSQRAEGYEQYFGPGTRLTVT.

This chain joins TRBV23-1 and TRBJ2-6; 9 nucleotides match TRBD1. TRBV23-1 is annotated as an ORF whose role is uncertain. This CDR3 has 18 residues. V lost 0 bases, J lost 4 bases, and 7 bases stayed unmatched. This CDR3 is CASSQSGGQGYGANVLTF. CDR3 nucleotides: TGCGCCAGCAGTCAATCAGGCGGACAGGGGTACGGGGCCAACGTCCTGACTTTC.

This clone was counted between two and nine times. CDR3 sequence: CAWSEGAGISDTQYF. CDR3 DNA: TGTGCCTGGAGTGAGGGGGCTGGTATTTCGGATACGCAGTATTTT. The chain employs TRBV30 and TRBJ2-3, with TRBD1 identical over 7 bases. J was trimmed by 6 bases and V by 1 base; bases with no gene match: 10. This CDR3 is built from 15 residues. Germline-derived CDR1 and CDR2 are GTSNPN and SVGIG (reference sequence).

The CDR3 here is CSVVRFGQGTLGAFF. CDR3 DNA: TGCAGCGTTGTCAGGTTCGGACAGGGGACCTTGGGAGCTTTCTTT. The gene calls are TRBV29-1 and TRBJ1-1; 9 positions agree with TRBD1. After removal of 4 bases from V and 10 bases from J, the junction contained 16 bases not matched to a gene. The CDR3 sequence is 15 residues long. Germline-derived CDR1 and CDR2 are SQVTM and ANQGSEA.

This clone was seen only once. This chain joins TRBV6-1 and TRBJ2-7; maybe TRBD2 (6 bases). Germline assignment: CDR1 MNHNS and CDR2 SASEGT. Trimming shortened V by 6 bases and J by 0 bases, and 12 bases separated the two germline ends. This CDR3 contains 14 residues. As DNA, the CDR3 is TGTGCCAGCAGGGGATCCGGGAGCTCCTACGAGCAGTACGTC. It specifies CASRGSGSSYEQYV.

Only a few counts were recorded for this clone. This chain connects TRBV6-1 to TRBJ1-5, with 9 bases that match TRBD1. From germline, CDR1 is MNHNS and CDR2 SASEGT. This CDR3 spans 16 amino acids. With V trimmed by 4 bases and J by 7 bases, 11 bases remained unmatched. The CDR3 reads CASSGPGTGLEQPQHF. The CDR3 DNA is TGTGCCAGCAGTGGACCCGGGACAGGGCTAGAACAGCCCCAGCATTTT.

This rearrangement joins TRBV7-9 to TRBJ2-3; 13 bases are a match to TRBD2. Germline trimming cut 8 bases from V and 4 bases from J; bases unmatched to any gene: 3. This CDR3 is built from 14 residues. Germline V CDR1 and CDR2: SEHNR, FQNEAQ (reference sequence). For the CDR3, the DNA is TGTGCCAGCGGACTAGCGGGAGACCCAGATACGCAGTATTTT. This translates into CASGLAGDPDTQYF. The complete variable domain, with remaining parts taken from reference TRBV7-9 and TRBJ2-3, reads DTGVSQNPRHKITKRGQNVTFRCDPISEHNRLYWYRQTLGQGPEFLTYFQNEAQLEKSRLLSDRFSAERPKGSFSTLEIQRTEQGDSAMYLCASGLAGDPDTQYFGPGTRLTVL.

The CDR3 sequence: CASSAYNRGQPQHF. In DNA, the CDR3 is TGTGCCAGCAGCGCCTACAACAGGGGGCAACCCCAGCATTTT. The chain combines TRBV7-2 with TRBJ1-5, with 9 bases lining up with TRBD1. Trimming at V came to 5 bases and at J to 10 bases, leaving 9 bases not matched to a gene. This CDR3 is built from 14 residues. The germline gives CDR1 SGHTA, CDR2 FQGNSA.

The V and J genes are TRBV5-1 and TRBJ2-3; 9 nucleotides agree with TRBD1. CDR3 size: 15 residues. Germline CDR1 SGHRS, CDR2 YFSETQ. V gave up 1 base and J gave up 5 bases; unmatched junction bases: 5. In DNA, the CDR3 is TGCGCCAGCAGCTTGACAGGGGGCGCCGAAGATACGCAGTATTTT. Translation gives CASSLTGGAEDTQYF.

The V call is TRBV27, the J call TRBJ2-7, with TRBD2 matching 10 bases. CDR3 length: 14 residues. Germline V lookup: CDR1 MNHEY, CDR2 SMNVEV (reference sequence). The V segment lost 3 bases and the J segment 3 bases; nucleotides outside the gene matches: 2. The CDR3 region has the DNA TGTGCCAGCAGTTTCGTAGCGGGAGGCTACGAGCAGTACTTC. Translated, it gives CASSFVAGGYEQYF.